The source of this TCR beta chain is a study of blood T cell repertoires in COVID-19. Across the study: Specimens from acute and convalescent COVID-19 originated in the United States, Italy and Spain.

The CDR3 extends over 15 amino acids. From germline, CDR1 is ENHRY and CDR2 SYGVKD. V was pared by 0 bases and J by 5 bases, with 14 bases between. Generated by immunoSEQ multiplex PCR, the TCRdb table keeps only in-frame clones and is missing some. The data contain some 95,000 clones, 76% of them seen just once; the ten biggest clones take up around 7%. The genes are TRBV10-3 and TRBJ2-7, with D perhaps matching TRBD1 (6 bases). The sample comprised peripheral blood. The origin of this receptor is a man in his 70s with acute or convalescent COVID-19. The CDR3 loop is CAISESIGQGHEQYF. In DNA, the CDR3 is TGTGCCATCAGTGAGTCGATAGGGCAGGGGCACGAGCAGTACTTC.